The 25 T cell receptor beta chains below all came from one sample that was sequenced in a study of blood T cells in healthy people across ages. For the second PCR, which ran for about 7 to 11 cycles, a sample-barcoded 5' primer and a J-beta primer mix were used. From the 5' RACE reads, TCRdb called clonotypes with MiXCR, one entry per CDR3 protein. This table holds 590,000 or so distinct CDR3 sequences, about 28% found once. Sample: blood. The receptors stem from an elderly woman in good health.

The chain carries TRBV20-1 and TRBJ1-5; D not certain. The CDR3 covers 15 residues. V lost 2 bases and J 7 bases, leaving 18 bases between the germline ends. CDR1 DFQATT and CDR2 SNEGSKA come from the germline V gene (reference sequence). CDR3 DNA: TGCAGTGCTAGACTTAGACTCTCTGGGAACCAGCCCCAGCATTTT. It codes for CSARLRLSGNQPQHF.

This clonotype was detected many times. The V gene is TRBV7-2, the J gene TRBJ2-3; no clear D gene. The CDR3 is 17 residues long. Trimming removed 3 bases from V and 1 base from J, with 17 bases in between. CDR1 SGHTA and CDR2 FQGNSA come from the germline V gene. The CDR3 protein is CASSFPRPASRTDTQYF. CDR3 coding DNA: TGTGCCAGCAGCTTTCCCAGGCCCGCATCCCGCACAGATACGCAGTATTTT.

This clonotype was counted only a few times. The rearrangement joins TRBV6-4 to TRBJ2-1; 11 bases agree with TRBD2. This CDR3 spans 15 amino acids. CDR1 MRHNA and CDR2 SNTAGT come from the germline V gene. V dropped 3 bases and J dropped 6; count of bases not matched to a gene: 4. The CDR3 region has the DNA TGTGCCAGCAGTGATGAACTAGCGGGAGTCAATGAGCAGTTCTTC. This gives the protein CASSDELAGVNEQFF.

CDR3 protein: CASSQASGGPVNQPQHF. DNA of the CDR3: TGCGCCAGCAGCCAGGCGTCGGGGGGCCCGGTCAATCAGCCCCAGCATTTT. J is TRBJ1-5 and V is TRBV4-1, with D maybe TRBD1 (6 bases). V dropped 3 bases and J dropped 3 bases, with 18 bases sitting between them. The CDR3 totals 17 residues. Germline V gene lookup returns CDR1 MGHRA and CDR2 YSYEKL.

This clonotype has at least ten counts. The chain's CDR3 is CSASRRISEQFF. The CDR3 region has the DNA TGCAGTGCTAGTAGGAGGATTAGTGAGCAGTTCTTC. The genes are TRBV20-1 and TRBJ2-1; tentative D call: TRBD2 (5 bases). The V end lost 3 bases, the J end lost 9 bases, and 12 bases lay between the germline ends. CDR1 DFQATT and CDR2 SNEGSKA come from the germline V gene (reference sequence). The CDR3 spans 12 residues.

Regarding this clonotype: The limits of the CDR3 on the DNA are not certain, so only TCRdb's listed CDR3 is given. V is TRBV5-6 and J is TRBJ2-7; the table's D call, TRBD1, was not checked against the DNA. CDR1 is SGHDT and CDR2 is YYEEEE in the germline V gene. The CDR3 numbers 15 amino acids, ends counted. This CDR3 is CASSLFGQGNYEQDF.

This clonotype was observed at least ten times. The chain couples TRBV29-1 to TRBJ2-4; 7 bases are a match to TRBD1. With 5 bases clipped from V and 1 base from J, the junction kept 2 bases outside the gene matches. This CDR3 contains 13 residues. CDR1 and CDR2 from the germline V gene are SQVTM and ANQGSEA. The CDR3 here is CSVPGQAKNIQYF. The CDR3 coding sequence is TGCAGCGTTCCGGGACAGGCCAAAAACATTCAGTACTTC.

The sample holds a few counts of this clonotype. The chain is built from TRBV7-2 and TRBJ2-7; 12 bases line up with TRBD2. CDR3 length equals 16 residues. J was trimmed by 2 bases and V by 1 base; bases with no gene match: 3. The germline CDR1 and CDR2 sequences are SGHTA and FQGNSA. The chain's CDR3 is CASSLGLAGAPYEQYF. The CDR3 coding sequence is TGTGCCAGCAGCTTAGGACTAGCGGGGGCTCCCTACGAGCAGTACTTC.

This clonotype was observed a few times. This sequence may be a read error, since a much larger clone differs from it by one base. The CDR3 DNA is TGTGCCACCAGGGATGCAGCCTACAATGAGCAGTTCTTC. The encoded protein is CATRDAAYNEQFF. This chain connects TRBV24-1 to TRBJ2-1; D call uncertain. The CDR3 contains 13 residues. Germline-derived CDR1 and CDR2 are KGHDR and SFDVKD. The V gene lost 7 bases and the J gene lost 2 bases, with 8 bases spanning the gap.

Remarks on this clonotype: This could be a read error, since a much larger clone is one nucleotide away. CDR3 region: CTSSGQGNTEAFF. The DNA for the CDR3 is TGCACCAGCAGCGGACAGGGGAACACTGAAGCTTTCTTT. The chain is built from TRBV5-1 and TRBJ1-1; 8 positions match TRBD1. This CDR3 has 13 amino acids. Germline V gene data show CDR1 as SGHRS and CDR2 as YFSETQ.

The genes are TRBV6-1 and TRBJ2-7, with a weak D call TRBD2 (7 bases). Trimming left V 1 base short and J 2 bases short, with 12 bases between. Germline values: CDR1 MNHNS, CDR2 SASEGT. This CDR3 is 15 amino acids long. The CDR3 sequence: CASSEGGGSTYEQYF. In nucleotides, the CDR3 is TGTGCCAGCAGTGAAGGGGGGGGCTCCACCTACGAGCAGTACTTC.

This chain uses TRBV5-1 with TRBJ2-1, with 8 positions matching TRBD2. The germline CDR1 and CDR2 sequences are SGHRS and YFSETQ. Unmatched junction bases numbered 4, after V lost 0 bases and J lost 5 bases. The CDR3 loop spans 15 amino acids. DNA for the CDR3: TGCGCCAGCAGCTTGGGTCGGGGGGGCCACAATGAGCAGTTCTTC. The encoded protein is CASSLGRGGHNEQFF. The whole variable domain, filled in from reference TRBV5-1 and TRBJ2-1, reads KAGVTQTPRYLIKTRGQQVTLSCSPISGHRSVSWYQQTPGQGLQFLFEYFSETQRNKGNFPGRFSGRQFSNSRSEMNVSTLELGDSALYLCASSLGRGGHNEQFFGPGTRLTVL.

J is TRBJ2-6 and V is TRBV5-1, with TRBD2 matching 10 bases. Germline V gene sequence: CDR1 SGHRS, CDR2 YFSETQ. Germline trimming cut 5 bases from V and 0 bases from J; bases unmatched to any gene: 11. The CDR3 is 19 amino acids. CDR3 protein: CASRGLAGALTSGANVLTF. CDR3 in DNA: TGCGCCAGCAGGGGCCTAGCGGGGGCCCTTACCTCTGGGGCCAACGTCCTGACTTTC.

Worth noting for this clonotype: One base away lies a much larger clone, so this may be a sequencing read error. The rearrangement joins TRBV7-9 to TRBJ2-1, with 14 bases fitting TRBD2. The CDR3 has 16 residues. CDR1 and CDR2 from the germline V gene are SEHNR and FQNEAQ (reference sequence). CDR3 residues: CVSSTYGTSGGYEQFF. CDR3 nucleotides: TGTGTCAGCAGCACATACGGGACTAGCGGGGGTTATGAGCAGTTCTTC.

The V call is TRBV5-1, the J call TRBJ2-5; tentatively, D is TRBD2 (6 bases). Trimming pared 1 base from V and 3 bases from J, leaving 13 bases between. CDR3 size: 15 residues. Germline V gene sequence: CDR1 SGHRS, CDR2 YFSETQ. The CDR3 region is CASSLTGTPKETQYF. In nucleotides, the CDR3 is TGCGCCAGCAGCTTGACCGGGACTCCAAAAGAGACCCAGTACTTC. Based on the CDR3 plus reference TRBV5-1 and TRBJ2-5, the full variable domain is KAGVTQTPRYLIKTRGQQVTLSCSPISGHRSVSWYQQTPGQGLQFLFEYFSETQRNKGNFPGRFSGRQFSNSRSEMNVSTLELGDSALYLCASSLTGTPKETQYFGPGTRLLVL.

The chain has TRBV7-2 and TRBJ2-5; TRBD2 matches 8 bases. Germline trimming cut 2 bases from V and 5 bases from J; bases unmatched to any gene: 7. Germline CDR1 SGHTA, CDR2 FQGNSA. The CDR3 loop spans 15 amino acids. Here the CDR3 reads CASSLSAGALETQYF. The CDR3 DNA is TGTGCCAGCAGCTTATCAGCGGGGGCACTGGAGACCCAGTACTTC. Supplemented by reference TRBV7-2 and TRBJ2-5, the full variable domain reads GAGVSQSPSNKVTEKGKDVELRCDPISGHTALYWYRQSLGQGLEFLIYFQGNSAPDKSGLPSDRFSAERTGGSVSTLTIQRTQQEDSAVYLCASSLSAGALETQYFGPGTRLLVL.

Only a few counts were recorded for this clonotype. This chain links TRBV11-2 with TRBJ2-7, with 10 bases matching TRBD2. Trimming at V came to 5 bases and at J to 5 bases, leaving 6 bases not matched to a gene. CDR1 and CDR2 (germline): SGHAT, FQNNGV. The CDR3 runs 14 residues. The CDR3 DNA reads TGTGCCAGCAGCAATAGCGGGGGGCGACACGAGCAGTACTTC. Translation gives CASSNSGGRHEQYF.

J is TRBJ1-2 and V is TRBV29-1; a weak D match, TRBD1 (5 bases). The V end lost 0 bases, the J end lost 13 bases, and 15 bases lay between the germline ends. The length of the CDR3 is 12 residues. The germline V gene has CDR1 SQVTM and CDR2 ANQGSEA. DNA for the CDR3: TGCAGCGTTGAAGATCTTGGCGGCCAGGGCACCTTC. Its translation is CSVEDLGGQGTF.

The gene calls are TRBV18 and TRBJ2-1; TRBD1 aligns across 12 bases. Germline V gene lookup returns CDR1 KGHSH and CDR2 LQKENI. There are 15 residues in the CDR3. V dropped 2 bases and J dropped 9; count of bases not matched to a gene: 5. CDR3 protein: CASSPGTGGHGEQFF. The CDR3 DNA follows: TGTGCCAGCTCACCAGGGACAGGGGGCCATGGTGAGCAGTTCTTC.

Remarks on this clonotype: This may come from a read error, since a much larger clone is one base off. The rearrangement joins TRBV7-2 to TRBJ2-3, with D hard to call. V shed 6 bases and J shed 0 bases, with 7 bases lying between them. Germline CDR1 and CDR2: SGHTA and FQGNSA. The length of the CDR3 is 13 residues. For the CDR3, the DNA is TGTGCCAGCAGGTACTCCAGCACAGATACGCAGTATTTT. This codes for CASRYSSTDTQYF.

In this sample, this clonotype turned up many times. J is TRBJ1-1 and V is TRBV29-1; D is unclear. The CDR3 is 13 residues long. The germline CDR1 and CDR2 sequences are SQVTM and ANQGSEA. In DNA form, the CDR3 reads TGCACCTATCTACGGACCGTAATTGGTGAAGCTTTCTTT. This translates into CTYLRTVIGEAFF.

This clonotype was seen ten or more times. V and J are TRBV28 and TRBJ2-5, with 11 nucleotides matching TRBD1. With 7 bases clipped from V and 6 bases from J, the junction kept 7 bases outside the gene matches. CDR3 length: 14 residues. Looked up from germline, CDR1 is MDHEN and CDR2 is SYDVKM. The CDR3: CASNPRDRGKTQYF. The CDR3 nucleotides read TGTGCCAGCAATCCTCGGGACAGGGGGAAGACCCAGTACTTC.

This clonotype came up many times. This chain joins TRBV5-1 and TRBJ1-2, with D possibly matching TRBD1 (6 bases). The germline V gene has CDR1 SGHRS and CDR2 YFSETQ. With 5 bases removed from V and 6 bases from J, the gap between germline ends came to 20 bases. The CDR3 consists of 15 residues. CDR3: CASSPGALTGNGYTF. CDR3 nucleotide sequence: TGCGCCAGCAGTCCGGGGGCCCTGACGGGAAATGGCTACACCTTC.

This clonotype showed up many times. V usage is TRBV24-1 and J usage is TRBJ2-7; 7 bases fit TRBD1. Germline V CDR1 and CDR2: KGHDR, SFDVKD. V was pared by 3 bases and J by 1 base, with 5 bases of the junction left unmatched. This CDR3 is built from 15 residues. The CDR3 loop reads CATSDTRQGSYEQYF. The DNA of the CDR3 is TGTGCCACCAGTGATACCAGACAGGGTTCCTACGAGCAGTACTTC.

This clonotype showed up many times. This rearrangement joins TRBV12-3 or TRBV12-4 to TRBJ2-3; 13 bases line up with TRBD2. This CDR3 region has 18 residues. Trimming cost V 4 bases and J 0 bases; bases outside gene matches: 7. CDR3 amino acids: CASSSRLAGGTSTDTQYF. The CDR3 coding sequence is TGTGCCAGCAGTTCCCGACTAGCGGGGGGAACTAGCACAGATACGCAGTATTTT.